A selection of T cell receptor beta chains follows, all from one sample in a study of blood T cell repertoires in COVID-19. Sequencing was performed with immunoSEQ multiplex PCR; in TCRdb, only in-frame clones are kept and a portion is missing. The sample holds more than 95,000 clones, about 90% seen once. The sequenced sample was peripheral blood. Source of these receptors: a man in his fifties or sixties with acute or convalescent COVID-19. The CDR3 runs from the conserved cysteine through the conserved F or W. D genes are given only for firm matches. Clone size is given for some rows only: seen once, a few or many times, or a class if the clone is expanded.

D	J	V	size	length	CDR3	DNA
.	TRBJ2-7	TRBV2	many	12	CATGTGTREQYF	TGTGCCACGGGAACGGGAACAAGGGAGCAGTACTTC
TRBD2	TRBJ2-4	TRBV5-4	.	16	CASSLPSGKAKNIQYF	TGTGCCAGCAGCTTGCCCAGCGGGAAGGCCAAAAACATTCAGTACTTC
.	TRBJ2-2	TRBV7-9	.	16	CASSLESGTRTGELFF	TGTGCCAGCAGCTTAGAGTCCGGGACACGGACCGGGGAGCTGTTTTTT
.	TRBJ2-1	TRBV7-8	.	13	CASSLTAEGGEFF	TGTGCCAGCAGCTTAACTGCGGAGGGTGGCGAGTTCTTC
TRBD2	TRBJ2-2	TRBV18	.	18	CASSPTVTSGMVTGELFF	TGTGCCAGCTCACCAACGGTTACTAGCGGGATGGTCACCGGGGAGCTGTTTTTT
.	TRBJ1-4	TRBV28	.	14	CASSFTGLDEKLFF	TGTGCCAGCAGTTTCACAGGGCTTGACGAAAAACTGTTTTTT
TRBD2	TRBJ2-3	TRBV11-2	.	18	CASSLGVGTGGRPDTQYF	TGTGCCAGCAGCTTAGGGGTGGGAACGGGAGGTCGGCCCGATACGCAGTATTTT
.	TRBJ2-2	TRBV6-5	once	15	CASNPLAGGTGELFF	TGTGCCAGCAATCCCCTGGCGGGTGGGACCGGGGAGCTGTTTTTT
TRBD2	TRBJ2-3	TRBV20-1	.	15	CSASGTSGRKVTQYF	TGCAGTGCTAGTGGGACTAGCGGGAGGAAAGTTACGCAGTATTTT
.	TRBJ2-2	TRBV24-1	.	14	CATEGAGYTGELFF	TGTGCCACCGAGGGGGCGGGATACACCGGGGAGCTGTTTTTT
TRBD1	TRBJ1-6	TRBV5-4	.	15	CASSSGTVNNSPLHF	TGTGCCAGCAGCTCCGGGACAGTAAATAATTCACCCCTCCACTTT
.	TRBJ1-2	TRBV5-4	.	15	CASSLRSGFGYGYTF	TGTGCCAGCAGCTTGAGGTCAGGGTTCGGCTATGGCTACACCTTC
.	TRBJ2-6	TRBV15	.	13	CATQGPGANVLTF	TGTGCCACCCAGGGTCCTGGGGCCAACGTCCTGACTTTC
TRBD2	TRBJ2-3	TRBV28	.	19	CASSLCSPPGLAGPDTQYF	TGTGCCAGCAGTTTATGCTCCCCCCCGGGACTAGCGGGACCAGATACGCAGTATTTT
TRBD1	TRBJ1-3	TRBV9	few	18	CASSPHPQGVRSGNTIYF	TGTGCCAGCAGCCCTCATCCACAGGGGGTTAGATCTGGAAACACCATATATTTT
.	TRBJ2-3	TRBV11-2	once	16	CASSLAAGTSTDTQYF	TGTGCCAGCAGCTTAGCGGCGGGAACTAGCACAGATACGCAGTATTTT
TRBD1	TRBJ1-4	TRBV12-5	.	15	CASGFGQGAGEKLFF	TGTGCTAGTGGTTTCGGACAGGGCGCAGGCGAAAAACTGTTTTTT
TRBD2	TRBJ2-7	TRBV30	.	13	CACWTSGNYEQYF	TGTGCCTGTTGGACTAGCGGAAACTACGAGCAGTACTTC
.	TRBJ2-7	TRBV30	.	13	CAWSVEGTYEQYF	TGTGCCTGGAGTGTAGAGGGCACCTACGAGCAGTACTTC
TRBD1	TRBJ1-6	TRBV6-5	.	14	CASTDAGGSSPLHF	TGTGCCAGCACCGACGCAGGGGGTAGTTCACCCCTCCACTTT
.	TRBJ2-1	TRBV4-1	.	14	CASSQMTRGNEQFF	TGCGCCAGCAGCCAAATGACTCGGGGGAATGAGCAGTTCTTC
.	TRBJ2-5	TRBV11-2	.	13	CASSLGTEETQYF	TGTGCCAGCAGCTTAGGGACAGAAGAGACCCAGTACTTC
.	TRBJ2-4	TRBV7-8	few	12	CASSSRSGIQYF	TGTGCCAGCAGCTCCCGGAGCGGCATTCAGTACTTC
TRBD2	TRBJ2-3	TRBV5-1	.	18	CASSFFGTSGISTDTQYF	TGCGCCAGCAGCTTTTTTGGGACTAGCGGAATAAGCACAGATACGCAGTATTTT
.	TRBJ2-3	TRBV7-9	.	17	CASSRRGLLRGTDTQYF	TGTGCCAGCAGCCGTAGGGGACTCCTCCGGGGCACAGATACGCAGTATTTT
TRBD1	TRBJ1-1	TRBV28	once	13	CATYRGMNTEAFF	TGTGCCACATACAGGGGCATGAACACTGAAGCTTTCTTT
TRBD2	TRBJ2-3	TRBV5-1	.	16	CASSLGGLAGVDTQYF	TGCGCCAGCAGCTTGGGTGGACTAGCGGGCGTAGATACGCAGTATTTT
.	TRBJ1-1	TRBV10-3	.	16	CAISEWRGLPNTEAFF	TGTGCCATCAGTGAGTGGCGGGGACTGCCGAACACTGAAGCTTTCTTT
.	TRBJ2-7	TRBV19	.	15	CASSLWTGKGYEQYF	TGTGCCAGTAGTTTATGGACGGGAAAAGGCTACGAGCAGTACTTC
TRBD1	TRBJ2-2	TRBV13	.	15	CASSLQGAGTGELFF	TGTGCCAGCAGCCTACAGGGGGCAGGCACCGGGGAGCTGTTTTTT
.	TRBJ1-5	TRBV9	.	14	CASSRGASNQPQHF	TGTGCCAGCAGCCGGGGAGCTAGCAATCAGCCCCAGCATTTT
.	TRBJ2-2	TRBV9	.	14	CASSVERVTGELFF	TGTGCCAGCAGCGTAGAGCGGGTAACCGGGGAGCTGTTTTTT
TRBD2	TRBJ2-3	TRBV24-1	.	17	CATSDNPGGRRTDTQYF	TGTGCCACCAGTGATAACCCAGGCGGGAGAAGGACAGATACGCAGTATTTT
.	TRBJ2-2	TRBV3-1/TRBV3-2	.	15	CASKGSGERAGELFF	TGTGCCAGCAAAGGGTCGGGGGAGCGGGCCGGGGAGCTGTTTTTT
.	TRBJ1-1	TRBV12-3/TRBV12-4	once	13	CASSFATGTEAFF	TGTGCCAGCAGTTTCGCCACAGGGACTGAAGCTTTCTTT
TRBD2	TRBJ2-7	TRBV9	.	16	CASSVAALAGIYEQYF	TGTGCCAGCAGCGTAGCGGCTCTAGCGGGAATCTACGAGCAGTACTTC
TRBD2	TRBJ2-7	TRBV5-4	once	14	CASSLSGGRYEQYF	TGTGCCAGCAGCTTGTCAGGCGGGAGGTACGAGCAGTACTTC
TRBD2	TRBJ2-3	TRBV29-1	.	15	CSVDPGTSVTDTQYF	TGCAGCGTTGATCCCGGGACTAGCGTGACAGATACGCAGTATTTT
TRBD2	TRBJ2-1	TRBV3-1/TRBV3-2	.	19	CASSQDLTSGRRVNNEQFF	TGTGCCAGCAGCCAAGACTTGACTAGCGGGAGACGAGTGAACAATGAGCAGTTCTTC
TRBD1	TRBJ2-2	TRBV5-1	.	15	CASKPGTGVSGELFF	TGCGCCAGCAAACCCGGGACAGGGGTCTCCGGGGAGCTGTTTTTT
TRBD1	TRBJ2-3	TRBV5-1	.	17	CASSWGAGGAITDTQYF	TGCGCCAGCAGCTGGGGGGCAGGGGGCGCAATAACAGATACGCAGTATTTT
.	TRBJ1-3	TRBV6-5	.	13	CASRLHSGNTIYF	TGTGCCAGCAGACTTCACTCTGGAAACACCATATATTTT
TRBD2	TRBJ2-7	TRBV5-1	.	14	CASSFGLAAYEQYF	TGCGCCAGCAGCTTCGGACTAGCGGCCTACGAGCAGTACTTC
TRBD1	TRBJ1-1	TRBV10-3	.	15	CAISAGQGANTEAFF	TGTGCCATCAGTGCAGGACAGGGGGCAAACACTGAAGCTTTCTTT
.	TRBJ2-3	TRBV7-9	.	15	CASSSGPGITDTQYF	TGTGCCAGCAGCTCTGGGCCAGGGATTACAGATACGCAGTATTTT
TRBD2	TRBJ2-7	TRBV10-3	few	13	CAISERPGGEQYF	TGTGCCATCAGTGAGCGTCCGGGGGGGGAGCAGTACTTC
.	TRBJ2-6	TRBV4-1	.	18	CASSPDSQRSSGANVLTF	TGCGCCAGCAGCCCGGACAGTCAACGTAGCTCTGGGGCCAACGTCCTGACTTTC
.	TRBJ2-1	TRBV6-5	.	16	CASSSDGLSSYNEQFF	TGTGCCAGCAGTTCAGACGGACTATCCTCTTACAATGAGCAGTTCTTC
.	TRBJ1-6	TRBV10-3	few	17	CAISVGHLKNHNSPLHF	TGTGCCATCAGTGTAGGACACCTAAAAAATCATAATTCACCCCTCCACTTT
TRBD2	TRBJ2-2	TRBV18	.	20	CASSPFRQGLAGEGGGELFF	TGTGCCAGCTCACCATTTCGCCAGGGGCTAGCGGGAGAAGGAGGCGGGGAGCTGTTTTTT
TRBD1	TRBJ1-2	TRBV5-6	.	15	CASSLRTRTGYGYTF	TGTGCCAGCAGCTTGCGGACTAGGACAGGGTACGGCTACACCTTC
TRBD1	TRBJ2-5	TRBV2	.	15	CASSGGDRVQETQYF	TGTGCCAGCAGTGGAGGGGACAGGGTCCAAGAGACCCAGTACTTC
TRBD1	TRBJ1-1	TRBV30	.	14	CAWRNTGVWTEAFF	TGTGCCTGGAGGAATACAGGGGTGTGGACTGAAGCTTTCTTT
.	TRBJ2-7	TRBV9	.	14	CASSVGSGPYEQYF	TGTGCCAGCAGCGTAGGTAGCGGTCCCTACGAGCAGTACTTC
TRBD1	TRBJ2-7	TRBV5-4	.	15	CASSPGTGGAYEQYF	TGTGCCAGCAGCCCTGGGACAGGGGGCGCCTACGAGCAGTACTTC
TRBD2	TRBJ2-7	TRBV27	.	17	CASTSRTSGLRSYEQYF	TGTGCCAGCACCTCCCGGACTAGCGGGCTACGATCCTACGAGCAGTACTTC
TRBD2	TRBJ2-7	TRBV7-2	few	15	CASSLGLAIAYEQYF	TGTGCCAGCAGCTTAGGACTAGCCATCGCCTACGAGCAGTACTTC